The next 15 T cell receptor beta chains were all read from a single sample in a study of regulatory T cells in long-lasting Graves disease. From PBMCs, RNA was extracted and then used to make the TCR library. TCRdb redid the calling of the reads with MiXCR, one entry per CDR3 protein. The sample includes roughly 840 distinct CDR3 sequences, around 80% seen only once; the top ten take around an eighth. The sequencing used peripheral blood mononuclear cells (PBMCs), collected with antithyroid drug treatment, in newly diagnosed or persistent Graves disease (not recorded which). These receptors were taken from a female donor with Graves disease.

In DNA, the CDR3 is TGCAGCGTGGGACAGACCTCCTACGAGCAGTACTTC. This gives the protein CSVGQTSYEQYF. V gene TRBV29-1 combines with J gene TRBJ2-7; TRBD1 matches 7 bases. V was clipped by 6 bases and J by 0 bases; unmatched bases: 2. The CDR3 loop spans 12 amino acids. Germline V gives CDR1 SQVTM, CDR2 ANQGSEA.

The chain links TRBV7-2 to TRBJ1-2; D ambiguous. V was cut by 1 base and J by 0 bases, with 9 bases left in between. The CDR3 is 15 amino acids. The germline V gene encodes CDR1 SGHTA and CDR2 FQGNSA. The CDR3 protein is CASSLVAGANYGYTF. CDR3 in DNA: TGTGCCAGCAGCTTAGTGGCCGGGGCTAACTATGGCTACACCTTC.

Here the CDR3 DNA reads TGTGCCAGCAGATCGCGGGGAGGTGGGGCAGATACGCAGTATTTT. This encodes CASRSRGGGADTQYF. The rearrangement links TRBV11-2 to TRBJ2-3; weak D call: TRBD2 (6 bases). V lost 6 bases and J 4 bases, leaving 17 bases between the germline ends. The CDR3 sequence is 15 residues long. The V gene's germline CDR1 is SGHAT and CDR2 FQNNGV.

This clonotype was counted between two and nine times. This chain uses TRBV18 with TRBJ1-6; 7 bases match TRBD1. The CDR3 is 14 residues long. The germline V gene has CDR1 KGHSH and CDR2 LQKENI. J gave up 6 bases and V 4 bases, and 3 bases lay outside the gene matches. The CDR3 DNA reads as TGTGCCAGCTCACTGGGACAGATTAATTCACCCCTCCACTTT. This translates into CASSLGQINSPLHF.

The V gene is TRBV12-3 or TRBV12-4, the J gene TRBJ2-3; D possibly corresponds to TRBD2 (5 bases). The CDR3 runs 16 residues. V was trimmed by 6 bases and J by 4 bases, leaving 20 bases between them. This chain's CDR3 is CASSPDPRAGSDTQYF. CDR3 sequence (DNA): TGTGCCAGCAGCCCCGATCCGAGGGCGGGTTCAGATACGCAGTATTTT.

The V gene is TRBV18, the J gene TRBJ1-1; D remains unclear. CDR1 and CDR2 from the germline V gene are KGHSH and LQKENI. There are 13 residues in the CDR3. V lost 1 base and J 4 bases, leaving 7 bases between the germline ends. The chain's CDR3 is CASSPLGSTEAFF. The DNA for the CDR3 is TGTGCCAGCTCACCACTCGGGAGCACTGAAGCTTTCTTT.

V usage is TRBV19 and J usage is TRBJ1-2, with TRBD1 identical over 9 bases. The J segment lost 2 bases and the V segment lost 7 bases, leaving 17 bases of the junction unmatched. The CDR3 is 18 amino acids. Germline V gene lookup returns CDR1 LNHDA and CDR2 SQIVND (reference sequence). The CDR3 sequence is CASTSWGDRVTANYGYTF. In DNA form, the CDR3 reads TGTGCCAGTACCTCCTGGGGGGACAGGGTCACGGCGAACTATGGCTACACCTTC.

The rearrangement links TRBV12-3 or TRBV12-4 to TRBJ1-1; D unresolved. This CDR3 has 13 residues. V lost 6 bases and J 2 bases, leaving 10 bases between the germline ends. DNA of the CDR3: TGTGCCAGCAGGGCGGGAAGTAACACTGAAGCTTTCTTT. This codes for CASRAGSNTEAFF.

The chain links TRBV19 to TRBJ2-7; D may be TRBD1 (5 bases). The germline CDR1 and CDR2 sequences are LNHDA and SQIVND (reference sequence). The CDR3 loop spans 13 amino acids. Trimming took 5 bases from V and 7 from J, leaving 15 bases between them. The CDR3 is CASSPTWGWEQYF. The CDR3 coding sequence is TGTGCCAGTAGTCCCACCTGGGGCTGGGAGCAGTACTTC.

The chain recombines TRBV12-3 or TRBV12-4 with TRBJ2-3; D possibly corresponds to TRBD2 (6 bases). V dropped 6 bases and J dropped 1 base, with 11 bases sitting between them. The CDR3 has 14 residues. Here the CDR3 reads CASSRDFGTDTQYF. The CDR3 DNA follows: TGTGCCAGCAGCCGGGACTTTGGCACAGATACGCAGTATTTT.

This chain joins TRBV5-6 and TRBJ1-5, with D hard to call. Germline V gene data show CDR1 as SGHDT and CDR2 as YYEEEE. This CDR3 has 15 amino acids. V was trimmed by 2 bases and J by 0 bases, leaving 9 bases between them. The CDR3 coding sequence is TGTGCCAGCAGCTTTCTCAGGTATAGCAATCAGCCCCAGCATTTT. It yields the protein CASSFLRYSNQPQHF.

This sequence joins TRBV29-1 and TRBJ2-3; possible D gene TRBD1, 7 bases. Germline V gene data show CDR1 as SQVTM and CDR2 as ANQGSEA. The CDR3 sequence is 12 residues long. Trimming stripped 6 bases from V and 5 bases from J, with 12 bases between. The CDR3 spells CSVDREVDTQYF. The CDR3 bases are TGCAGCGTCGACAGGGAGGTAGATACGCAGTATTTT.

This chain's CDR3 is CASSSATGPGELFF. The CDR3 bases are TGTGCCAGCAGTTCGGCGACAGGTCCGGGGGAGCTGTTTTTT. The rearrangement joins TRBV12-3 or TRBV12-4 to TRBJ2-2, with D tentatively TRBD1 (6 bases). The CDR3 spans 14 residues. V was trimmed by 4 bases and J by 8 bases, leaving 14 bases between them.

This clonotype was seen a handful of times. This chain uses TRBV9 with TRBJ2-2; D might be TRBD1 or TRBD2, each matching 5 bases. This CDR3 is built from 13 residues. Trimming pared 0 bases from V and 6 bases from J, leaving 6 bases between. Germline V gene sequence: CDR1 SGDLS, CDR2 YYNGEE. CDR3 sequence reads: CASSVGDPGELFF. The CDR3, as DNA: TGTGCCAGCAGCGTAGGGGACCCCGGGGAGCTGTTTTTT.

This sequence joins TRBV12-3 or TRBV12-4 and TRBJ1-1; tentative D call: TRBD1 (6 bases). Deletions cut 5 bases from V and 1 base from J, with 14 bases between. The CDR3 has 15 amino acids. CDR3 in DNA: TGTGCCAGCAGTACGCGACAGGCGTCGAACACTGAAGCTTTCTTT. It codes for CASSTRQASNTEAFF.